The TCR beta chain under discussion was sequenced for a study of T cells after yellow fever vaccination. Study-level points and caveats: Among all clonotypes, a small share was observed in both CD4 and CD8 compartments. Weaker in magnitude, the secondary response showed a faster peak on day 5 versus 15.

Each CDR3 protein is one row after TCRdb ran MiXCR on the 5' RACE reads. This table has roughly 120,000 distinct CDR3 sequences, roughly 7.9% appearing once. Germline values: CDR1 SGHTA, CDR2 FQGNSA. The CDR3 covers 17 residues. V was clipped by 5 bases and J by 5 bases; unmatched bases: 13. Worth noting for this clonotype: Its target is unknown.

Sample: CD4+ T cells sorted from PBMCs, taken about 49 days after the first yellow fever vaccination. This clonotype was sampled from a man aged 18 to 29 who received the YFV17D yellow fever vaccine. The J gene is TRBJ2-3, the V gene TRBV7-2; 10 nucleotides agree with TRBD2. The CDR3 region has the DNA TGTGCCAGCAGCCGTTTACTAGCGGGGTCAGGTAGAGATACGCAGTATTTT. It translates to CASSRLLAGSGRDTQYF.